This T cell receptor (beta chain) derives from a study of metastatic and nonmetastatic thyroid tumors. Study-level results: Reported TCR beta diversity, measured in blood and tumor, was significantly higher for malignant thyroid tumors than for benign nodules.

Each patient came to thyroid surgery without any prior treatment (of any kind). With MiXCR, TCRdb reprocessed the PCR reads. The sample has 15,000 to 18,000 clones, approximately 23% seen once. In this sample, this clone is large. Antigen specificity is unknown. This sequence originates from a female donor with papillary thyroid cancer or a benign thyroid nodule (not recorded which). Some clones in this sample may be carry-over from other donors' samples. The sample was tumor tissue.

CDR3 sequence (DNA): TGTGCCAGCAGTTTAGGACACTCCTACGAGCAGTACTTC. It is translated as CASSLGHSYEQYF. The chain joins TRBV27 to TRBJ2-7; tentative D call: TRBD1 (5 bases). The CDR3 covers 13 residues. The germline V gene encodes CDR1 MNHEY and CDR2 SMNVEV (reference sequence). Trimming took off 2 bases at V and 0 bases at J, with 5 bases between the two ends.